This T cell receptor beta chain was sequenced in a study of early T cells in non-severe SARS-CoV-2 infection. Looking at the study overall: Bulk RNA taken from unsorted whole blood was sequenced, leaving chains unpaired.

This clonotype was detected only a few times. Unique molecular identifier tags were affixed to discrete cDNA molecules. Using its own MiXCR run on the 5' RACE reads, TCRdb lists one record per CDR3 protein. Here the sample spans tens of thousands of distinct CDR3 sequences, roughly 6.2% being singletons. CDR1 KGHSH and CDR2 LQKENI come from the germline V gene. The CDR3 runs to 14 residues. V gave up 3 bases and J gave up 1 base, with 7 bases separating them. This receptor was identified in an adult who was a healthcare worker with PCR-confirmed SARS-CoV-2 infection or an uninfected control (not recorded which). Sequenced sample: whole blood. The chain recombines TRBV18 with TRBJ1-5; no firm D call. This CDR3 reads CASSPSESNQPQHF. CDR3 DNA: TGTGCCAGCTCACCTAGTGAGAGCAATCAGCCCCAGCATTTT.